Listed below are T cell receptor beta chains from one sample, sequenced in a study of CD8 T cells in Susac syndrome. TCRdb redid the calling of the immunoSEQ multiplex PCR reads with MiXCR, one entry per CDR3 protein. The table has around 200,000 distinct CDR3 sequences, around 94% seen once; the top ten hold 0.085% to 0.1%. Sequenced material: CD4+ T cells from PBMCs. Every receptor here comes from a human donor with Susac syndrome. Both conserved end residues are part of each CDR3. A D gene is named only where the DNA matches it firmly. Clone size, where shown, is once, few, many, or a class for clones that have expanded.

NA TRBJ1-4 TRBD1 TRBV7-9 TGTGCCAGCAGCAGCCAGGGGGTTAGCGAAAAACTGTTTTTT CASSSQGVSEKLFF
NA TRBJ2-1 NA TRBV14 TGTGCCAGCAGCGGACTCCGCCACCGTTCAAACTCCTACAATGAGCAGTTCTTC CASSGLRHRSNSYNEQFF
NA TRBJ2-5 NA TRBV15 TGTGCCACCAGCAGAGATCAGGGGCACCAAGAGACCCAGTACTTC CATSRDQGHQETQYF
NA TRBJ2-7 TRBD2 TRBV7-2 TGTGCCACCGCCCTTAGCGGGGGGGCGCGCGAGCAGTACTTC CATALSGGAREQYF
NA TRBJ2-1 TRBD1 TRBV20-1 TGCAGTGCAACCGACAGGGGCTCCTACAATGAGCAGTTCTTC CSATDRGSYNEQFF
NA TRBJ2-7 TRBD2 TRBV7-9 TGTGCCAGCAGCTTAGCGGGACTAACCGAGCAGTACTTC CASSLAGLTEQYF
NA TRBJ2-3 NA TRBV15 TGTGCCACCAGCAGAGAGGGCCAATTCACAGATACGCAGTATTTT CATSREGQFTDTQYF
NA TRBJ2-1 TRBD1 TRBV5-1 TGCGCCAGCAGTATCGGACAGGGGGCTTTTGAGCAGTTCTTC CASSIGQGAFEQFF
NA TRBJ2-3 TRBD1 TRBV18 TGTGCCAGCTCACCACTGCCGGACAGGTCCTCGGATACGCAGTATTTT CASSPLPDRSSDTQYF
NA TRBJ2-7 NA TRBV21-1 TGTGCCAGCAATTGGGAGGGTCGAGCCTACGAGCAGTACTTC CASNWEGRAYEQYF
NA TRBJ1-1 NA TRBV30 TGTGCCTGGGGGCACGCCAGGGACATGAACACTGAAGCTTTCTTT CAWGHARDMNTEAFF
NA TRBJ1-6 TRBD1 TRBV14 TGTGCCAGCAGCCCCCTGACAGGGGGCGTTTCACCCCTCCACTTT CASSPLTGGVSPLHF
NA TRBJ2-7 NA TRBV3-1 TGTGCCAGCAGCCAATCCCTTTCCCCGATGCAGTACTTC CASSQSLSPMQYF
NA TRBJ2-5 NA TRBV6-2/TRBV6-3 TGTGCCAGCAACGGGAAATGGACAGATCAAGAGACCCAGTACTTC CASNGKWTDQETQYF
NA TRBJ2-7 NA TRBV29-1 TGCAGCGTCGGTTCCAACGAGCAGTACTTC CSVGSNEQYF
NA TRBJ2-7 TRBD1 TRBV29-1 TGCAGCGTTGAAGAGTGGGACAGGAGCTCCTACGAGCAGTACTTC CSVEEWDRSSYEQYF
NA TRBJ2-7 TRBD2 TRBV19 TGTGCCAGTAGGTGGACTAGCGGGAATCGGGAAGACGAGCAGTACTTC CASRWTSGNREDEQYF
NA TRBJ2-3 NA TRBV6-2/TRBV6-3 TGTGCCAGCAGTGGGGCCGGGAGTTCGGCAGATACGCAGTATTTT CASSGAGSSADTQYF
NA TRBJ1-6 NA TRBV20-1 TGCAGTGCTAGGCCCGTCAGGATGAATTCACCCCTCCACTTT CSARPVRMNSPLHF
once TRBJ1-1 NA TRBV6-2/TRBV6-3 TGTGCCAGCAGTTGGACCGGGAAGAACACTGAAGCTTTCTTT CASSWTGKNTEAFF
once TRBJ1-5 NA TRBV18 TGTGCCAGCTCACCACCACCTCCTCAGCCCCAGCATTTT CASSPPPPQPQHF
NA TRBJ2-7 NA TRBV19 TGTGCCAGTAGTATACGTGGACAGCCGGGGGACGAGCAGTACTTC CASSIRGQPGDEQYF
NA TRBJ2-1 NA TRBV12-3/TRBV12-4 TGTGCCAGCAGCACCCGGGGGCGCAGGAATGAGCAGTTCTTC CASSTRGRRNEQFF
NA TRBJ2-2 NA TRBV5-1 TGCGCCAGCGCCCCCTATAGCAGGGTTGACGGGGAGCTGTTTTTT CASAPYSRVDGELFF
NA TRBJ1-1 NA TRBV7-2 TGTGCCAGCAGCTTATTCGGGGTATTAGAAGCTTTCTTT CASSLFGVLEAFF
NA TRBJ2-7 TRBD1 TRBV25-1 TGTGCCAGCAGTAGATCCGGGACAGGAGTCCACGAGCAGTACTTC CASSRSGTGVHEQYF
NA TRBJ2-1 NA TRBV3-1 TGTGCCAGCAGCCAACCGCTGGGGGGCTGGGACAGTGAGCAGTTCTTC CASSQPLGGWDSEQFF
NA TRBJ2-1 TRBD2 TRBV5-4 TGTGCCAGCAGCCTTGGACTAGCGGCTAGCTCCTACAATGAGCAGTTCTTC CASSLGLAASSYNEQFF
NA TRBJ2-1 TRBD2 TRBV9 TGTGCCAGCAGCGCCGGGCTAGCGGGGGCTTACAATGAGCAGTTCTTC CASSAGLAGAYNEQFF
once TRBJ1-5 TRBD1 TRBV20-1 TGCAGTGCTAGCACCCGGACAGGGAATCAGCCCCAGCATTTT CSASTRTGNQPQHF
NA TRBJ1-2 TRBD1 TRBV5-4 TGTGCCAGCAGTTCGGGACAGGGAACTGCCTACACCTTC CASSSGQGTAYTF
NA TRBJ2-7 NA TRBV20-1 TGCAGTGCTAGACCCCTTGGCGGAGGACGCTCCTACGAGCAGTACTTC CSARPLGGGRSYEQYF
NA TRBJ1-2 TRBD1 TRBV28 TGTGCCAGCAGTCCCTTGACAGGGGGCAGTTATGGCTACACCTTC CASSPLTGGSYGYTF
few TRBJ2-7 NA TRBV7-9 TGTGCCAGCAGTTCCCCGGGTACCTACGAGCAGTACTTC CASSSPGTYEQYF
NA TRBJ2-3 TRBD2 TRBV9 TGTGCCAGCAGCGTAGGGGCTAGCGGGAGTGGAGATACGCAGTATTTT CASSVGASGSGDTQYF
NA TRBJ2-2 NA TRBV7-9 TGTGCCAGCAGCTTAGTCACTGGAGGAACCGGGGAGCTGTTTTTT CASSLVTGGTGELFF
NA TRBJ2-5 TRBD1 TRBV6-6 TGTGCCAGCAGTTCGGTCTACACAGGGGGCGAAGAGACCCAGTACTTC CASSSVYTGGEETQYF
NA TRBJ1-1 TRBD1 TRBV29-1 TGCAGCGCCCGACAGGGGGAGAACAGTGAAGCTTTCTTT CSARQGENSEAFF
NA TRBJ2-5 NA TRBV7-2 TGTGCCAGCAGCTTCACGGACTACGCAGGGACCCAGTACTTC CASSFTDYAGTQYF
NA TRBJ2-1 NA TRBV29-1 TGCAGCGTTGATACTGGGGCGGACTACAATGAGCAGTTCTTC CSVDTGADYNEQFF
NA TRBJ2-7 TRBD1 TRBV28 TGTGCCAGCAGGAGGGGGCAGGGTCTGATCGAGCAGTACTTC CASRRGQGLIEQYF
NA TRBJ2-3 TRBD1 TRBV20-1 TGCAGTGCCAAATTGGGACAGGGGGCTCGGGATACGCAGTATTTT CSAKLGQGARDTQYF